This T cell receptor (beta chain) was profiled in a study of OX40 agonist ivuxolimab in advanced cancers. For the study in its entirety: Ivuxolimab was a fully human IgG2 agonistic monoclonal antibody targeting the costimulatory receptor OX40 (CD134). Intravenous ivuxolimab was administered to patients every 2 weeks at six dose levels: 0.01, 0.1, 0.3, 1.5, 3 and 10 mg/kg. Among the approximately 50 dose-escalation patients, some 19 had hepatocellular carcinoma, 15 or so melanoma, 9 renal cell carcinoma and 9 head and neck cancer. A male proportion of nearly 85% and a mean age of around 60 years, ranging from roughly 23 to 90, were recorded for the dose-escalation cohort. Patients were allowed to have had prior anti-PD-1, anti-PD-L1 or anti-CTLA-4 therapy, and around two fifths of the dose-escalation patients had been treated with checkpoint inhibitors. Three dose-escalation patients achieved partial responses, one with hepatocellular carcinoma and two with cutaneous melanoma. Peripheral TCRbeta sequencing aimed to test whether ivuxolimab altered TCR sequence diversity and caused clonal T-cell expansion. The paper covers the monotherapy dose-escalation part of the phase I ivuxolimab trial, which included N = 52 patients.

At the junction V is shortened by 5 bases and J by 9 bases, with 14 bases in between. Via the germline V gene (reference sequence), CDR1 is SGHAT and CDR2 FQDESV. There are 13 amino acids in the CDR3, from cysteine to phenylalanine inclusive. Only the CDR3 part of the read is kept: 39 bases, read in frame from the first base. Genomic DNA was extracted from sorted cells for sequencing of the TCRbeta CDR3 region. The immunoSEQ Assay was used to sequence the TCRbeta CDR3 regions. Not all clones reach the TCRdb copy of this immuneACCESS table, which keeps in-frame sequences only. Checked studies attribute under half of the gap to unresolved V genes and leave the rest unexplained. The sample table lists 70,000 to 95,000 clones, more than 85% of them with a count of one. The ten largest make up about 1.1% of the sample. Remarks on this clone: Its antigen target is currently unknown. No much larger clonotype is one base removed from it; base qualities were not supplied.

Overall study outcomes, separate from this receptor: At doses from 0.1 to 3.0 mg/kg, clonal expansion was seen in both CD4+ and CD8+ blood T cells between baseline and week 6. After ivuxolimab, more expanded clones were found on average in CD8+ T cells than in CD4+ T cells. In the 0.1-3.0 mg/kg groups, partial responders were among the patients with the lowest normalized peripheral clonal expansion, particularly in CD8+ T cells. Antigen specificity was not determined for the clonally expanded peripheral T cells. Low levels of normalized T-cell clonal expansion were also seen in some nonresponding patients.

The trial excluded patients who had a history of autoimmune disease or were on systemic immunosuppression. Peripheral blood for TCR sequencing was collected from all dose cohorts at baseline, on cycle 4 day 1, and on cycle 7 day 1. Samples were obtained from an open-label, multicenter, first-in-human phase I dose-escalation trial of ivuxolimab. Adults with locally advanced or metastatic head and neck squamous cell, hepatocellular, melanoma or renal cell carcinoma were enrolled in the trial. Before TCR sequencing, CD4+ and CD8+ T cells were separately sorted from peripheral blood. The sequences come from CD4+ or CD8+ T cells sorted from blood, collected in a trial of the OX40 agonist ivuxolimab. Recombination connected TRBV11-1 to TRBJ1-5; no D gene is confidently identified. The receptor comes from an adult with an advanced solid tumor such as melanoma, head and neck, liver or kidney cancer. The nucleotide sequence is given as TGTGCCAGCAGCCAGGTTGGCTCAGGGCCCCAGCATTTT. Its coded protein is CASSQVGSGPQHF.